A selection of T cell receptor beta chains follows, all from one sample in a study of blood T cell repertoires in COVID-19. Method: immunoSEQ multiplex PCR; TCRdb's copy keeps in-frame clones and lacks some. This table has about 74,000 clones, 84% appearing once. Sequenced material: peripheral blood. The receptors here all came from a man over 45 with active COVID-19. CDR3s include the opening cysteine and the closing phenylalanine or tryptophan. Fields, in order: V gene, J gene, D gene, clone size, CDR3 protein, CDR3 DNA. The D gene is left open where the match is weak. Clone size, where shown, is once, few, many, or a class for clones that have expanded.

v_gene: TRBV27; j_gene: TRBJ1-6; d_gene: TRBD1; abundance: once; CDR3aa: CASSLDRGYSPLHF; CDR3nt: TGTGCCAGCAGTTTAGACAGGGGTTATTCACCCCTCCACTTT
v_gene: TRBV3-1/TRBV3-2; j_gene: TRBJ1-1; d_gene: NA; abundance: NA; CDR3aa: CASSLVSTEAFF; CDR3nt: TGTGCCAGCAGTTTAGTGTCCACTGAAGCTTTCTTT
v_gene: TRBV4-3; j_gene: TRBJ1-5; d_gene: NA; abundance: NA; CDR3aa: CASSQRQGNNQPQHF; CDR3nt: TGCGCCAGCAGCCAGCGCCAGGGAAACAATCAGCCCCAGCATTTT
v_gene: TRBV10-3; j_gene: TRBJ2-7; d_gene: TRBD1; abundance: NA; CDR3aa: CAISDRDRSEQYF; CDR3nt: TGTGCCATCAGTGACCGGGACAGGAGCGAGCAGTACTTC
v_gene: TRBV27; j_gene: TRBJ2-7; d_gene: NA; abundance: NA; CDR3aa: CASSEWAGYEQYF; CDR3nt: TGTGCCAGCAGTGAGTGGGCAGGCTACGAGCAGTACTTC
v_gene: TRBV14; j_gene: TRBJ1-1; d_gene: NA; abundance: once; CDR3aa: CASSQGSTLYFEAFF; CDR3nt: TGTGCCAGCAGCCAAGGCTCCACGTTATACTTTGAAGCTTTCTTT
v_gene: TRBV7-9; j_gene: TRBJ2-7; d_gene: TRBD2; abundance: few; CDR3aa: CASSLVSGTVAYEQYF; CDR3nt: TGTGCCAGCAGCTTAGTTAGCGGGACGGTAGCCTACGAGCAGTACTTC
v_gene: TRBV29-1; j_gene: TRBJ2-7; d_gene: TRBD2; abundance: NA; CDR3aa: CSALASGGYEQYF; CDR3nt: TGCAGCGCCCTAGCCAGCGGGGGCTACGAGCAGTACTTC
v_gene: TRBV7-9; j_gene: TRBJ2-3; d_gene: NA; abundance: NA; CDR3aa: CASSLTAGRTDTQYF; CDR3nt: TGTGCCAGCAGCTTAACTGCGGGACGCACAGATACGCAGTATTTT
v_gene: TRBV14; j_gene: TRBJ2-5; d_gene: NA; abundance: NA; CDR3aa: CASSQGQTLAGTQYF; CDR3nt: TGTGCCAGCAGCCAAGGCCAGACACTTGCGGGGACCCAGTACTTC
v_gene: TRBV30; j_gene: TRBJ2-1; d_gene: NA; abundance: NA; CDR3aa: CAWSGPISEQFF; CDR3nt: TGTGCCTGGAGTGGGCCGATAAGTGAGCAGTTCTTC
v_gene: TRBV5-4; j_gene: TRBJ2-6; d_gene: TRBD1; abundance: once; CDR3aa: CASSQYLRDRGTTGANVLTF; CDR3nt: TGTGCCAGCAGCCAGTACTTACGGGACAGGGGAACTACTGGGGCCAACGTCCTGACTTTC
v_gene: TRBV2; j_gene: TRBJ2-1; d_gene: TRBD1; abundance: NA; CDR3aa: CASKDRGNEQFF; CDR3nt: TGTGCCAGCAAAGACAGGGGCAATGAGCAGTTCTTC
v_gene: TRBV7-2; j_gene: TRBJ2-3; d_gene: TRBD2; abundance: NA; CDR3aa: CASSYGTSGYTQYF; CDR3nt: TGTGCCAGCAGCTACGGGACTAGCGGGTATACGCAGTATTTT
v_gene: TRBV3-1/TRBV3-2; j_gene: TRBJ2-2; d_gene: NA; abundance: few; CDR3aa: CASSQAQRVNTGELFF; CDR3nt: TGTGCCAGCAGCCAAGCCCAGCGGGTTAACACCGGGGAGCTGTTTTTT
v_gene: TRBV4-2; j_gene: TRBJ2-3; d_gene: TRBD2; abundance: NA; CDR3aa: CASSQDLAGGEGTQYF; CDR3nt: TGTGCCAGCAGCCAAGATCTAGCGGGAGGGGAAGGTACGCAGTATTTT
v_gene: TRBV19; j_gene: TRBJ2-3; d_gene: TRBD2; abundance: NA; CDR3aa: CASSPTSGTTDTQYF; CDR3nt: TGTGCCAGTAGCCCGACTAGCGGAACCACAGATACGCAGTATTTT
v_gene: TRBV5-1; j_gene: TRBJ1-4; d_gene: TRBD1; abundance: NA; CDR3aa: CASSRSSGQGVNEKLFF; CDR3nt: TGCGCCAGCAGCCGAAGTTCGGGACAGGGGGTAAATGAAAAACTGTTTTTT
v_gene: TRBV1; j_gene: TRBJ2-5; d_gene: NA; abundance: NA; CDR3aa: CTSSQPSPGQGPRTPGGQETQYF; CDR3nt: TGCACCAGCAGCCAGCCGAGTCCGGGACAGGGACCTAGGACCCCTGGGGGGCAAGAGACCCAGTACTTC
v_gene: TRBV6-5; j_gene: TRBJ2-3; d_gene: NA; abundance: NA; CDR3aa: CASSFQGPDTQYF; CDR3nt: TGTGCCAGCAGTTTCCAGGGCCCAGATACGCAGTATTTT
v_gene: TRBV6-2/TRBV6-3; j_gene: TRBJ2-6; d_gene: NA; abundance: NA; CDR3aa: CASSYEGSGANVLTF; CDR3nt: TGTGCCAGCAGTTACGAGGGATCTGGGGCCAACGTCCTGACTTTC
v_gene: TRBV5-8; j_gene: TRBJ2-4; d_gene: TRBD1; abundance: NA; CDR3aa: CASSEGWDRRNF; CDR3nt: TGTGCCAGCAGCGAAGGATGGGACAGGCGGAACTTC
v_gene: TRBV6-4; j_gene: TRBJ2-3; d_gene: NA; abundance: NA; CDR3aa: CAPGAGPGTDNTSTDTQYF; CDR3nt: TGTGCCCCGGGAGCAGGTCCCGGGACAGATAACACTAGCACAGATACGCAGTATTTT
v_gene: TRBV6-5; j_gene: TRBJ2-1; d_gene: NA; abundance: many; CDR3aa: CASREGSMEQFF; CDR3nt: TGTGCCAGCCGAGAGGGAAGCATGGAGCAGTTCTTC
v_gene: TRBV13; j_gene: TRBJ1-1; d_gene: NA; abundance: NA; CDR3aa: CASSPGSIQAFF; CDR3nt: TGTGCCAGCAGCCCCGGTTCTATACAAGCTTTCTTT
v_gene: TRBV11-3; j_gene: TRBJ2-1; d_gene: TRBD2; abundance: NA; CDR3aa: CASSFRASGNEQFF; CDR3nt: TGTGCCAGCAGCTTTCGGGCTAGCGGGAATGAGCAGTTCTTC
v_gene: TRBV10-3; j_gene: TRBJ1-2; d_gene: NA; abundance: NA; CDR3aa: CAISETGPGGYTF; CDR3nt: TGTGCCATCAGTGAGACAGGGCCGGGGGGCTACACCTTC
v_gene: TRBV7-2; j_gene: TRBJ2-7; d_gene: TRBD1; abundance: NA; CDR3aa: CASSFTGEERRYEQYF; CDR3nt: TGTGCCAGCAGCTTCACAGGGGAAGAAAGAAGATACGAGCAGTACTTC
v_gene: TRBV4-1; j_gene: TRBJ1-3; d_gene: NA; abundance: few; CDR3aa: CASSQEFFSGNTIYF; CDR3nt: TGCGCCAGCAGCCAAGAATTCTTCTCTGGAAACACCATATATTTT
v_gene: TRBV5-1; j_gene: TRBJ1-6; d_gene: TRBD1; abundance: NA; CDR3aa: CASSARGTDNSPLHF; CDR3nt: TGCGCCAGCAGCGCCAGGGGGACCGATAATTCACCCCTCCACTTT
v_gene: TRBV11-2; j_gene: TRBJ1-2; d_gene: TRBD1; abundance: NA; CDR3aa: CASSYGTGAYGYTF; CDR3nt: TGTGCCAGCAGCTACGGGACAGGGGCCTATGGCTACACCTTC
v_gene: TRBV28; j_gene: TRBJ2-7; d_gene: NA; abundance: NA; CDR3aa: CASSSDSYEYF; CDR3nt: TGTGCCAGCAGTTCCGACAGTTATGAGTACTTC
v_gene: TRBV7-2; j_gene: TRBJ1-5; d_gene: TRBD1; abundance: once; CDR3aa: CASSSGTGGQPQHF; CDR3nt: TGTGCCAGCAGCTCGGGGACAGGGGGTCAGCCCCAGCATTTT
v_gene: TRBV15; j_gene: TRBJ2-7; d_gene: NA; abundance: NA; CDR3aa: CATSRDGSSYEQYF; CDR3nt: TGTGCCACCAGCAGGGACGGGAGCTCCTACGAGCAGTACTTC
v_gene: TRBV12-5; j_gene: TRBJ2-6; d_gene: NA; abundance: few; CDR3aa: CASGLISGGLSGANVLTF; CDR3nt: TGTGCTAGTGGTTTGATTTCTGGGGGACTCTCTGGGGCCAACGTCCTGACTTTC
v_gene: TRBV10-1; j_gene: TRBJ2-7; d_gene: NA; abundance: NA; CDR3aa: CASSESAGYEQYF; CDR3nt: TGCGCCAGCAGTGAGTCGGCCGGGTACGAGCAGTACTTC
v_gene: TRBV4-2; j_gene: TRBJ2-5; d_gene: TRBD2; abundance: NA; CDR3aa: CASSQAASGYQETQYF; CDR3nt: TGTGCCAGCAGCCAAGCGGCTAGCGGCTACCAAGAGACCCAGTACTTC
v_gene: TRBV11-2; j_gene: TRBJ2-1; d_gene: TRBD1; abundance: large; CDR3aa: CASSLARGPLNEQFF; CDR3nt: TGTGCCAGCAGCTTAGCCAGGGGGCCCCTAAATGAGCAGTTCTTC
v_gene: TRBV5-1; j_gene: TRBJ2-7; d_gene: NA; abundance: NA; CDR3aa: CASSLPGVGEQYF; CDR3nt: TGCGCCAGCAGCTTGCCAGGGGTGGGGGAGCAGTACTTC
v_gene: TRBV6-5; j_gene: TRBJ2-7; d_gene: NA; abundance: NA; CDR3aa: CASSRRGPYEQYF; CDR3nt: TGTGCCAGCAGTCGCAGGGGACCCTACGAGCAGTACTTC
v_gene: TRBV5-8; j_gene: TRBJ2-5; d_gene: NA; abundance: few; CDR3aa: CASSLGAGSLQETQYF; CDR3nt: TGTGCCAGCAGCTTGGGGGCCGGCAGCCTTCAAGAGACCCAGTACTTC
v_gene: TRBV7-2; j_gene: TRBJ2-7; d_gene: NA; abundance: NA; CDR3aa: CASSPPGQIYEQYF; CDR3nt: TGTGCCAGCAGCCCCCCAGGACAGATCTACGAGCAGTACTTC
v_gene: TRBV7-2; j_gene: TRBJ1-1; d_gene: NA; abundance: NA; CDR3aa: CASSFLGSWNTEAFF; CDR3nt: TGTGCCAGCAGCTTTTTGGGCAGCTGGAACACTGAAGCTTTCTTT
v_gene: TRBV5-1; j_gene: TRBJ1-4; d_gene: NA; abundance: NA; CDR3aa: CASSLGAREKLFF; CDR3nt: TGCGCCAGCAGCTTGGGGGCGCGCGAAAAACTGTTTTTT
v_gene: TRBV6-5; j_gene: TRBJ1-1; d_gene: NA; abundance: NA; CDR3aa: CASSSNFGGTEAFF; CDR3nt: TGTGCCAGCAGTTCCAACTTTGGAGGCACTGAAGCTTTCTTT
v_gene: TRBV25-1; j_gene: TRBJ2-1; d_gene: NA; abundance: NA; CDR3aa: CASSDGTSLDEQFF; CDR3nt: TGTGCCAGCAGTGACGGGACTTCGCTCGATGAGCAGTTCTTC
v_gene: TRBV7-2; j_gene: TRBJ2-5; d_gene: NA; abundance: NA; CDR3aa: CASSVGQLGRMKYF; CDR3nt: TGTGCCAGCAGCGTCGGACAGCTCGGCCGGATGAAGTACTTC
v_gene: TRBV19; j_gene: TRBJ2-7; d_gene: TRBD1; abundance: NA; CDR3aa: CASKDRDRAFIKRLSEQYF; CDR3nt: TGTGCCAGTAAAGACCGGGACAGGGCTTTCATTAAGCGGTTATCCGAGCAGTACTTC
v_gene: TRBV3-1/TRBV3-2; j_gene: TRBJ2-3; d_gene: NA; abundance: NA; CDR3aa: CASSQEGGPADTQYF; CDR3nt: TGTGCCAGCAGCCAAGAGGGGGGGCCCGCAGATACGCAGTATTTT
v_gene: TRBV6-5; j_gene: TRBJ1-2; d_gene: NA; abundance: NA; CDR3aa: CASSPRGTRSYGYTF; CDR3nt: TGTGCCAGCAGTCCGCGGGGGACCAGGAGCTATGGCTACACCTTC
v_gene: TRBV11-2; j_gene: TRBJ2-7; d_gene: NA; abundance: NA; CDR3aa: CASSSSGVGEQYF; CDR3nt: TGTGCCAGCAGCTCGTCCGGAGTCGGGGAGCAGTACTTC
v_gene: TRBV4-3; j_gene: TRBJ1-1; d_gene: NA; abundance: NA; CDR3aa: CASSQEGGSEAFF; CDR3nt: TGCGCCAGCAGCCAAGAAGGAGGGAGTGAAGCTTTCTTT